This T cell receptor (beta chain) emerged from a study of patients and donors after allogeneic stem cell transplantation. MiXCR was run by TCRdb on the RT-PCR reads, yielding one entry per CDR3 protein. In the table there are roughly 880,000 distinct CDR3 sequences, under 20% of which are singletons. Germline V gene lookup returns CDR1 DFQATT and CDR2 SNEGSKA (reference sequence). With 0 bases removed from V and 6 bases from J, the gap between germline ends came to 21 bases. This CDR3 spans 16 amino acids. This clonotype was recorded a few times. The TCR sequence derives from a human donor who was either an allogeneic HSCT recipient or a stem cell or donor lymphocyte infusion donor (not recorded which). It is not recorded whose cells these are; they may come from a transplant donor. The V call is TRBV20-1, the J call TRBJ2-7; tentatively, D is TRBD2 (6 bases). Sequencing was carried out using blood, either unsorted or a sorted T cell fraction (not recorded which). CDR3 loop: CSARDGSGVTKGEQYF. For the CDR3, the DNA is TGCAGTGCTAGAGACGGATCGGGGGTGACAAAGGGCGAGCAGTACTTC.